This T cell receptor (beta chain) comes out of a study of T cell responses to AZD1222 COVID-19 vaccine. The CDR3 spans 12 residues. The V and J ends lost 3 bases and 10 bases respectively, with 12 bases between them. CDR1 and CDR2 (germline): SQVTM, ANQGSEA. Study-level findings and limits: Only 6 or 7 people who got AZD1222 tested seropositive at baseline. Once two AZD1222 doses were given, Spike-specific TCR breadth and depth went up.

TCRdb's table, derived via immunoSEQ multiplex PCR, lists solely in-frame clones and lacks some. In the table there are fewer than 130,000 clones, 80% to 95% of which are singletons. As regards this clone: Its antigen remains unknown.

The chain joins TRBV29-1 to TRBJ1-4, with D perhaps TRBD1 (5 bases). Sequencing was performed on peripheral blood, taken on day 0 of AZD1222 vaccination. The receptor comes from an adult in good health. CDR3 bases: TGCAGCGTTGAGGGAGGTGGGACAAAACTGTTTTTT. Protein: CSVEGGGTKLFF.